This T cell receptor beta chain was profiled in a study of cytomegalovirus exposure and HLA in healthy donors. About this clone itself: The target antigen is unknown.

Study findings and constraints: Accurate predictions that matched the HLA-A and HLA-B alleles of most subjects were reportedly made from TCR beta sequences.

This PCR relied on a set of 60 Vbeta primers and 13 Jbeta primers. The protocol was immunoSEQ multiplex PCR, while the TCRdb copy is restricted to in-frame clones and leaves out a portion. The sample yields under 70,000 clones, about three quarters seen once. Sequenced input: PBMCs. The clonotype was recovered from a female donor in good health and CMV-seronegative.

The CDR3, as DNA: TGTGCCAGCAGTGAAGTCTCGGGACAGGGGGCCATCCACTATGGCTACACCTTC. Translating it yields CASSEVSGQGAIHYGYTF. The chain carries TRBV25-1 and TRBJ1-2; 12 bases agree with TRBD1. Germline assignment: CDR1 MGHDK and CDR2 SYGVNS. The length of the CDR3 is 18 residues. V was clipped by 2 bases and J by 3 bases; unmatched bases: 10.